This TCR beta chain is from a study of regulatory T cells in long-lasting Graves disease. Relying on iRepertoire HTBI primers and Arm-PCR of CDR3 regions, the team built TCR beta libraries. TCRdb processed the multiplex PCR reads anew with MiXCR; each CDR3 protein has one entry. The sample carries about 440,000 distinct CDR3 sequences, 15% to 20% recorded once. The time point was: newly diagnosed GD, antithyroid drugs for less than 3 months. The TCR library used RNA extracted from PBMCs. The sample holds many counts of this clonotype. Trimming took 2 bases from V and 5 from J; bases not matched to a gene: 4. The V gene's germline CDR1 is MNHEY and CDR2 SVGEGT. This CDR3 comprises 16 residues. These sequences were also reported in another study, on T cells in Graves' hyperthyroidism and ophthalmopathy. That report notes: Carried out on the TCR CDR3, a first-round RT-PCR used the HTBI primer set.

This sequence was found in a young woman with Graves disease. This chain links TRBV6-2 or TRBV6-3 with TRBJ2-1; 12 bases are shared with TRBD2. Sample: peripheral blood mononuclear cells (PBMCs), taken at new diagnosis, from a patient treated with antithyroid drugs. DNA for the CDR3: TGTGCCAGCAGTTACCTAGCGGGAGGGCCCCACAATGAGCAGTTCTTC. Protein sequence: CASSYLAGGPHNEQFF.